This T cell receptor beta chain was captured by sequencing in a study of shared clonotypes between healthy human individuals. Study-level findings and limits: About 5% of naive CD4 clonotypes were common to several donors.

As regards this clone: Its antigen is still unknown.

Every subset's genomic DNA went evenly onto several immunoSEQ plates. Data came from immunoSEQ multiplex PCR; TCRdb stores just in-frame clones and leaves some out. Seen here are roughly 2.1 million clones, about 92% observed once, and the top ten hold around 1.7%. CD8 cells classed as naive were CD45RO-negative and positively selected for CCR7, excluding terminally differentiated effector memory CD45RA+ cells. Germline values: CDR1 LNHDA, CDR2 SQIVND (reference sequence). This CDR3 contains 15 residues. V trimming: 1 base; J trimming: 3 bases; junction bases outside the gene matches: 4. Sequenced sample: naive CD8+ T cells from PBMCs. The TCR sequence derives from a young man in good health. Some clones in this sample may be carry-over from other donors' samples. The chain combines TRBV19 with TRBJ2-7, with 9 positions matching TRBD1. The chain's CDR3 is CASSIAGTGIYEQYF. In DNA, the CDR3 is TGTGCCAGTAGTATAGCCGGGACAGGGATCTACGAGCAGTACTTC.